The present TCR beta chain was sequenced within a study of OX40 agonist ivuxolimab in advanced cancers. The table came from immunoSEQ multiplex PCR; TCRdb's copy has only in-frame clones and leaves some out. The sample lists 98,000 or so clones, about 85% occurring once. This clone has only one observation. What it binds is not known. CDR3 length equals 14 residues. The germline V and J ends were trimmed by 6 bases and 8 bases, with 17 bases remaining between them. CDR1 is KGHSH, CDR2 LQKENI, per germline. Study results and caveats: Compared with CD4+, CD8+ T cells on average had more expanded clones.

Here the sequenced sample was CD4+ or CD8+ T cells sorted from blood, taken in a trial of the OX40 agonist ivuxolimab. The genes are TRBV18 and TRBJ1-3; possible D gene TRBD1, 5 bases. The TCR originated in an adult with an advanced solid tumor such as melanoma, head and neck, liver or kidney cancer. CDR3 amino acids: CASSPGLMGDTIYF. Written as DNA, the CDR3 is TGTGCCAGCTCGCCGGGACTTATGGGGGACACCATATATTTT. Complete variable domain (other parts from reference TRBV18 and TRBJ1-3): NAGVMQNPRHLVRRRGQEARLRCSPMKGHSHVYWYRQLPEEGLKFMVYLQKENIIDESGMPKERFSAEFPKEGPSILRIQQVVRGDSAAYFCASSPGLMGDTIYFGEGSWLTVV.